The present TCR beta chain was sequenced within a study of T cell responses to AZD1222 COVID-19 vaccine. General study findings and limits: Possibly, clonal diversity was underestimated; donors were largely white British and included more females.

Germline lookup yields CDR1 WNHNN and CDR2 SYGVQD (reference sequence). CDR3 length: 13 amino acids. V lost 6 bases and J 5 bases, leaving 8 bases between the germline ends. For this clone: The antigen is undetermined.

Sequenced by immunoSEQ multiplex PCR; TCRdb stores in-frame clones only, minus some. The data show approximately 150,000 clones, 80% to 95% seen once. The clonotype comes from an adult who received the AZD1222 COVID-19 vaccine. The specimen was peripheral blood, collected 28 days after the second AZD1222 dose. V usage is TRBV10-1 and J usage is TRBJ1-6; D ambiguous. The CDR3 region has the DNA TGCGCCAGCAGCCCAACCAATAATTCACCCCTCCACTTT. Translation gives CASSPTNNSPLHF.